Presented here are 21 T cell receptor beta chains from one specimen sequenced in a study of CD8 T cells in ankylosing spondylitis. TCRdb re-called the 5' RACE reads through MiXCR, storing one row per CDR3 protein. The sample records about 240,000 distinct CDR3 sequences, around 10% being singletons. Sequencing was performed on blood, either unsorted or a sorted T cell fraction (not recorded which). The receptors shown here come from a male donor with ankylosing spondylitis or in good health (not recorded which).

This clonotype was detected ten times or more. The chain couples TRBV27 to TRBJ2-6; tentatively, D is TRBD1 (6 bases). Looked up from germline, CDR1 is MNHEY and CDR2 is SMNVEV (reference sequence). This CDR3 spans 14 amino acids. V shed 5 bases and J shed 2 bases, with 7 bases lying between them. CDR3 residues: CASSGGAGANVLTF. CDR3 nucleotides: TGTGCCAGCAGTGGGGGCGCTGGGGCCAACGTCCTGACTTTC. Complete variable domain (other parts from reference TRBV27 and TRBJ2-6): EAQVTQNPRYLITVTGKKLTVTCSQNMNHEYMSWYRQDPGLGLRQIYYSMNVEVTDKGDVPEGYKVSRKEKRNFPLILESPSPNQTSLYFCASSGGAGANVLTFGAGSRLTVL.

This clonotype appeared a few times. The J gene is TRBJ2-1, the V gene TRBV12-3 or TRBV12-4; 14 positions match TRBD2. This CDR3 has 16 residues. The V segment lost 4 bases and the J segment 7 bases; nucleotides outside the gene matches: 6. The CDR3 coding sequence is TGTGCCAGCAGTTATATCGGACTAGCGGGGGGAAATGAGCAGTTCTTC. This sequence encodes CASSYIGLAGGNEQFF.

CDR3 in DNA: TGCAGCGTGAATCGGGACGGCACCTACGAGCAGTACTTC. As protein: CSVNRDGTYEQYF. V usage is TRBV29-1 and J usage is TRBJ2-7; the D gene could be TRBD1 or TRBD2 (5 bases each). Germline CDR1 reads SQVTM; CDR2 reads ANQGSEA. The V gene lost 6 bases and the J gene lost 2 bases, with 14 bases spanning the gap. This CDR3 comprises 13 residues.

This clonotype was observed at least ten times. The chain links TRBV29-1 to TRBJ2-5; 10 bases agree with TRBD2. The CDR3 runs 16 residues. Germline CDR1 is SQVTM and CDR2 is ANQGSEA. Germline trimming cut 7 bases from V and 4 bases from J; bases unmatched to any gene: 15. The CDR3 coding sequence is TGCAGCGCCGCCCCCCGAGCGGGAGGGACTGGAGAGACCCAGTACTTC. Protein product: CSAAPRAGGTGETQYF.

V and J are TRBV5-4 and TRBJ1-2; perhaps TRBD1 as D (5 bases). Looked up from germline, CDR1 is SGHNT and CDR2 is YYREEE (reference sequence). CDR3 length: 14 residues. The V end lost 5 bases, the J end lost 7 bases, and 18 bases lay between the germline ends. The DNA of the CDR3 is TGTGCCAGCAGATCTCTGAGGGGTGAAAGTGGCTACACCTTC. Encoded protein: CASRSLRGESGYTF. Full variable domain (rest looked up from reference TRBV5-4 and TRBJ1-2): ETGVTQSPTHLIKTRGQQVTLRCSSQSGHNTVSWYQQALGQGPQFIFQYYREEENGRGNFPPRFSGLQFPNYSSELNVNALELDDSALYLCASRSLRGESGYTFGSGTRLTVV.

This clonotype was seen ten or more times. The rearrangement joins TRBV10-2 to TRBJ2-2; the D gene is possibly TRBD1 (5 bases). Between the trimmed V and J ends, which lost 6 bases and 2 bases, there was a span of 13 bases. Germline CDR1 is WSHSY and CDR2 is SAAADI. The CDR3 length is 15 residues. The chain's CDR3 is CASRFGGANTGELFF. DNA for the CDR3: TGCGCCAGCAGGTTTGGTGGGGCTAACACCGGGGAGCTGTTTTTT.

There are many counts of this clonotype. The chain joins TRBV15 to TRBJ1-4; 7 bases align to TRBD1. Germline loops: CDR1 LNHNV, CDR2 YYDKDF (reference sequence). The V and J ends lost 3 bases and 6 bases, in that order; junction bases with no gene match: 1. This CDR3 spans 13 amino acids. The CDR3 nucleotides are TGTGCCACCAGCAGCGACAGGGATGAAAAACTGTTTTTT. It yields the protein CATSSDRDEKLFF.

The chain recombines TRBV2 with TRBJ2-5; 8 bases are shared with TRBD2. The germline V gene has CDR1 SNHLY and CDR2 FYNNEI. V dropped 8 bases and J dropped 2; count of bases not matched to a gene: 7. The CDR3 totals 14 residues. CDR3 coding DNA: TGTGCCAGCGTTGAGGGACTAGATCAAGAGACCCAGTACTTC. This codes for CASVEGLDQETQYF. Complete variable domain (other parts from reference TRBV2 and TRBJ2-5): EPEVTQTPSHQVTQMGQEVILRCVPISNHLYFYWYRQILGQKVEFLVSFYNNEISEKSEIFDDQFSVERPDGSNFTLKIRSTKLEDSAMYFCASVEGLDQETQYFGPGTRLLVL.

This clonotype was seen ten or more times. V usage is TRBV4-1 and J usage is TRBJ2-3, with D perhaps matching TRBD2 (6 bases). Per the germline V gene, CDR1 is MGHRA and CDR2 is YSYEKL. Trimming took off 1 base at V and 6 bases at J, with 14 bases between the two ends. The CDR3 is made up of 15 amino acids. The CDR3: CASSQVAAKADTQYF. CDR3 nucleotide sequence: TGCGCCAGCAGCCAAGTAGCGGCTAAAGCGGATACGCAGTATTTT.

This clonotype has a count of ten or more. The V call is TRBV7-9, the J call TRBJ1-4; 9 bases align to TRBD1. This CDR3 contains 13 residues. Germline CDR1 is SEHNR and CDR2 is FQNEAQ (reference sequence). With 3 bases clipped from V and 8 bases from J, the junction kept 1 base outside the gene matches. The CDR3 sequence: CASSFDRGEKLFF. CDR3 DNA sequence: TGTGCCAGCAGCTTTGACAGGGGGGAAAAACTGTTTTTT.

The chain couples TRBV5-1 to TRBJ2-7; tentatively, D is TRBD2 (5 bases). CDR1 is SGHRS, CDR2 YFSETQ, per germline. The CDR3 is 16 amino acids. V dropped 4 bases and J dropped 1 base, with 18 bases sitting between them. The CDR3 region is CASSEGSSYISYEQYF. CDR3 DNA sequence: TGCGCCAGCAGCGAAGGGAGCTCTTATATTTCCTACGAGCAGTACTTC.

This clonotype was counted at least ten times. V usage is TRBV6-5 and J usage is TRBJ2-7, with D perhaps matching TRBD1 (6 bases). This CDR3 has 13 residues. CDR1 is MNHEY and CDR2 is SVGAGI in the germline V gene. Between the trimmed V and J ends, which lost 2 bases and 5 bases, there was a span of 10 bases. The DNA for the CDR3 is TGTGCCAGCAGTTACAGGGGGATCCACGAGCAGTACTTC. Protein: CASSYRGIHEQYF.

The rearrangement uses TRBV9 and TRBJ2-7, with 7 bases lining up with TRBD1. Germline V CDR1 and CDR2: SGDLS, YYNGEE. This CDR3 comprises 14 residues. V was clipped by 4 bases and J by 2 bases; unmatched bases: 6. The CDR3 DNA reads as TGTGCCAGCAGCCCTAGTGGGACAGCCTACGAGCAGTACTTC. Protein product: CASSPSGTAYEQYF.

Many counts were recorded for this clonotype. The chain employs TRBV20-1 and TRBJ2-6; 10 positions match TRBD1. The junction had 10 bases not matched to a gene; V was cut back by 5 bases and J by 3 bases. Germline values: CDR1 DFQATT, CDR2 SNEGSKA (reference sequence). The CDR3 is 17 residues long. As DNA, the CDR3 is TGCAGTGCTCACACCGGGACAGGGGCCTTTGGGGCCAACGTCCTGACTTTC. It encodes CSAHTGTGAFGANVLTF.

This clonotype was seen at least ten times. CDR3 bases: TGTGCCAGCAGGGGGGGAGCTAGCGGGGACGTCGGGGAGCTGTTTTTT. This gives the protein CASRGGASGDVGELFF. The genes are TRBV6-1 and TRBJ2-2; 9 bases agree with TRBD2. The V segment lost 6 bases and the J segment 7 bases; nucleotides outside the gene matches: 12. The CDR3 totals 16 residues. Germline-derived CDR1 and CDR2 are MNHNS and SASEGT.

This chain joins TRBV15 and TRBJ2-7; 9 bases align to TRBD1. The V gene end was trimmed by 4 bases and the J gene end by 4 bases; junction bases not matched to a gene: 8. CDR1 and CDR2 from the germline V gene are LNHNV and YYDKDF (reference sequence). CDR3 length: 15 amino acids. This CDR3 is CATSTRQGVWYEQYF. Here the CDR3 DNA reads TGTGCCACCAGCACCCGACAGGGGGTGTGGTACGAGCAGTACTTC.

This clonotype came up many times. The chain recombines TRBV5-1 with TRBJ2-1; D is unclear. With 0 bases removed from V and 3 bases from J, the gap between germline ends came to 7 bases. Germline V gives CDR1 SGHRS, CDR2 YFSETQ. This CDR3 is 14 amino acids long. In nucleotides, the CDR3 is TGCGCCAGCAGCTTGGTCAAAAACTACAATGAGCAGTTCTTC. Its translation is CASSLVKNYNEQFF.

There are many counts of this clonotype. The chain joins TRBV20-1 to TRBJ2-7; no firm D call. V lost 4 bases to trimming and J lost 0 bases, with 10 bases between them. Germline-derived CDR1 and CDR2 are DFQATT and SNEGSKA (reference sequence). The CDR3 covers 13 residues. Written as DNA, the CDR3 is TGCAGTGCTACTCTGCAGAGCTCCTACGAGCAGTACTTC. As protein: CSATLQSSYEQYF.

Many counts were recorded for this clonotype. This sequence joins TRBV15 and TRBJ2-3; 7 nucleotides line up with TRBD2. Unmatched junction bases numbered 7, after V lost 5 bases and J lost 2 bases. From germline, CDR1 is LNHNV and CDR2 YYDKDF (reference sequence). The CDR3 has 15 amino acids. The CDR3 loop is CATSGLAAITDTQYF. CDR3 nucleotide sequence: TGTGCCACCAGCGGGCTAGCGGCAATCACAGATACGCAGTATTTT.

The table lists this clonotype with many counts. The rearrangement links TRBV5-1 to TRBJ2-1; D might be TRBD1 (5 bases). Germline CDR1 reads SGHRS; CDR2 reads YFSETQ. The V gene lost 0 bases and the J gene lost 1 base, with 11 bases spanning the gap. CDR3 length equals 16 residues. The CDR3 protein is CASSLAVRVSYNEQFF. The CDR3 DNA reads TGCGCCAGCAGCTTGGCCGTCAGGGTATCCTACAATGAGCAGTTCTTC.

This clonotype was detected only a few times. V usage is TRBV3-1 and J usage is TRBJ2-2, with 9 bases matching TRBD1. V gave up 4 bases and J gave up 6 bases; unmatched junction bases: 9. The length of the CDR3 is 16 residues. CDR1 LGHDT and CDR2 YNNKEL come from the germline V gene (reference sequence). The CDR3 DNA reads as TGTGCCAGCAGCCCCAGGGACAGGGTAAATGCCGGGGAGCTGTTTTTT. Residues: CASSPRDRVNAGELFF. Full variable domain (missing parts from reference TRBV3-1 and TRBJ2-2): DTAVSQTPKYLVTQMGNDKSIKCEQNLGHDTMYWYKQDSKKFLKIMFSYNNKELIINETVPNRFSPKSPDKAHLNLHINSLELGDSAVYFCASSPRDRVNAGELFFGEGSRLTVL.